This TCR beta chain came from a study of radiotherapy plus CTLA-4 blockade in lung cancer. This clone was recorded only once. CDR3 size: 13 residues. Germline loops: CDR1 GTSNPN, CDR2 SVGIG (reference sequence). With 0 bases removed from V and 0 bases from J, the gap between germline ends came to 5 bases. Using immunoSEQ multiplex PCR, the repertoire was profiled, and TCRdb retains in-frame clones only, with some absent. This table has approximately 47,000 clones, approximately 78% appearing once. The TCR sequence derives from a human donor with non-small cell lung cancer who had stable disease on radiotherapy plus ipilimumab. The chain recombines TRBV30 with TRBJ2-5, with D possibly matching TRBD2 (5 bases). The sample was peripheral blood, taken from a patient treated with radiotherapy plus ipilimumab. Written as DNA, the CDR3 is TGTGCCTGGAGTGTACTAGACCAAGAGACCCAGTACTTC. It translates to CAWSVLDQETQYF.